This T cell receptor beta chain comes out of a study of CD8+ T cells in alopecia areata. This clone was counted a single time. The CDR3 extends over 14 amino acids. Germline values: CDR1 SGHNT, CDR2 YYREEE (reference sequence). The germline V and J ends were trimmed by 0 bases and 3 bases, with 6 bases remaining between them. Sequencing used cDNA as its template, made by extracting RNA and reverse transcribing it. Profiling relied on immunoSEQ multiplex PCR, and the TCRdb table lists in-frame clones only, not all of them. The table has under 350,000 clones, 55% to 75% seen once; the top ten hold under 2%. The treatment is: oral pan-JAK inhibitor, 5-10 mg twice daily.

Here the sequenced sample was CD4+ T cells sorted from blood, taken at week 24, from a patient treated with tofacitinib. The V gene is TRBV5-4, the J gene TRBJ1-4, with D possibly TRBD1 on 6 matching bases. The origin of this receptor is a human donor with alopecia areata. The CDR3 DNA follows: TGTGCCAGCAGCTTGGGGGGGCCTAATGAAAAACTGTTTTTT. The encoded protein is CASSLGGPNEKLFF.